The text below deals with one T cell receptor beta chain. This sample was taken from a study of blood T cell repertoires in COVID-19. TCRdb keeps only in-frame clones here, not all; method: immunoSEQ multiplex PCR. Of 150,000 to 200,000 clones in the sample, approximately 90% are singletons; the top ten hold over 4.5%. Trimming pared 5 bases from V and 1 base from J, leaving 8 bases between. The germline V gene encodes CDR1 MNHEY and CDR2 SVGEGT. The CDR3 spans 13 residues. Sample: peripheral blood. The source is a human donor in a cohort sampled during active COVID-19. This chain uses TRBV6-2 or TRBV6-3 with TRBJ1-1; no firm D call. The DNA for the CDR3 is TGTGCCAGCAGTGTCCGGGGGAACACTGAAGCTTTCTTT. This encodes CASSVRGNTEAFF.